This TCR beta chain was captured by sequencing in a study of blood T cell repertoires in COVID-19. Study background: Acute and convalescent COVID-19 specimens originated in the United States, Italy and Spain. Sample material is recorded as cDNA or gDNA derived from T cells, B-cell-depleted T cells, or PBMCs.

Authors' methods: Using reference gene primer amplification, nucleated cell counts were estimated. Repertoires were generated with immunoSEQ multiplex PCR, while TCRdb's copy carries only in-frame clones and drops some. V and J calls and clone size come straight from that table; D and trimming were deduced from the DNA. The data show around 380,000 clones, with approximately 80% seen just once and roughly 1.1% held by the top ten. V lost 5 bases to trimming and J lost 7 bases, with 12 bases between them. The germline V gene encodes CDR1 LNHDA and CDR2 SQIVND (reference sequence). The CDR3 spans 14 residues.

The sample comprised peripheral blood. This chain joins TRBV19 and TRBJ1-6; D call uncertain. The TCR was taken from a human donor with acute or convalescent COVID-19. The donor label of this sample is uncertain. CDR3 amino acids: CASSREYANSPLHF. The DNA of the CDR3 is TGTGCCAGTAGTCGGGAGTACGCGAATTCACCCCTCCACTTT.